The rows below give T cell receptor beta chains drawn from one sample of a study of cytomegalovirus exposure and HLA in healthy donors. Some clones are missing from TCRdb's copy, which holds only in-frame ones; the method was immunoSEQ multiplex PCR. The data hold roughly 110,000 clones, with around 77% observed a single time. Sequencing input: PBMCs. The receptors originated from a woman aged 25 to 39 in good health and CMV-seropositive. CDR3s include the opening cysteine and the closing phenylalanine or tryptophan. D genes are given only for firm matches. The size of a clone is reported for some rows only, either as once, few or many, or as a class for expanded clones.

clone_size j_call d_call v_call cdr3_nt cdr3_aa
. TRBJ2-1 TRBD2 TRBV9 TGTGCCAGCAGCCCCTTCGCGGGAGGCCCCAATGAGCAGTTCTTC CASSPFAGGPNEQFF
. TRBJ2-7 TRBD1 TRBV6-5 TGTGCCAGCAGCCGGGGACAGGGGAACCACTTC CASSRGQGNHF
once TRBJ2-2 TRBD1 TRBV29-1 TGCAGCGTTGATGGGACAGCGAACACCGGGGAGCTGTTTTTT CSVDGTANTGELFF
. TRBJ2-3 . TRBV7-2 TGTGCCAGCAGCCAAATCACAGATACGCAGTATTTT CASSQITDTQYF
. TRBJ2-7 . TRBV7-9 TGTGCCAGCAGCTTAAGTGCAGTTCCCGATTACGAGCAGTACTTC CASSLSAVPDYEQYF
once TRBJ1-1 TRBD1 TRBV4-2 TGTGCCAGCAGCCCCAGGGACAGGGGGGAATCCGGTGAAGCTTTCTTT CASSPRDRGESGEAFF
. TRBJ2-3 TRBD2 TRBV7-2 TGTGCCAGCAGCGCAAGACTAGCGGGAGTGACAGATACGCAGTATTTT CASSARLAGVTDTQYF
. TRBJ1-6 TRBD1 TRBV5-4 TGTGCCAGCAGCGGACAGGGATGGACACCCCTCCACTTT CASSGQGWTPLHF
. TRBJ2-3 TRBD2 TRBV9 TGTGCCAGCAGCGTAGACCTAGCGGGAGATACGCAGTATTTT CASSVDLAGDTQYF
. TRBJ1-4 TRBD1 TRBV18 TGTGCCAGCTCAGAGGACAGGGTGAGGGAAAAACTGTTTTTT CASSEDRVREKLFF
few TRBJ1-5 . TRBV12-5 TGTGCTAGTGGGGACAGTTATAGCAATCAGCCCCAGCATTTT CASGDSYSNQPQHF
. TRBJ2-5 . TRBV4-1 TGCGCCAGCAGCGGAATCGGGCAGGGCCAAGAGACCCAGTACTTC CASSGIGQGQETQYF
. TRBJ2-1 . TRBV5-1 TGCGCCAGCAGCTTGGAACCAGGGCACAATGAGCAGTTCTTC CASSLEPGHNEQFF
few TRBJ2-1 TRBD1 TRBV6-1 TGTGCCAGCAGTGGTCCGGGACAGGGTGGGGATGACGCCTACAATGAGCAGTTCTTC CASSGPGQGGDDAYNEQFF
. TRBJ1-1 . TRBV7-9 TGTGCCAGCAATCCAATCGGGAACACTGAAGCTTTCTTT CASNPIGNTEAFF
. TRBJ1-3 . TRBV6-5 TGTGCCAGCAGATCCACAGGGAGCTCTGGAAACACCATATATTTT CASRSTGSSGNTIYF
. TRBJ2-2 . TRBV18 TGTGCCAGCTCACCACCCTCGGCCGGGGAGCTGTTTTTT CASSPPSAGELFF
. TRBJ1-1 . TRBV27 TGTGCCAGCAGTATGCTGGGGCGCACTGAAGCTTTCTTT CASSMLGRTEAFF
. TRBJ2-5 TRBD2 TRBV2 TGTGCCAGCAGTCCTGCGCTAGCGGGAGAGGTGACCCAGTACTTC CASSPALAGEVTQYF
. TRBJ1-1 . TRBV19 TGTGCCAGTACCCGGGGGAACACTGAAGCTTTCTTT CASTRGNTEAFF
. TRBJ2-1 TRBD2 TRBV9 TGTGCCAGCACCGGGACTAGCGGACCCCCGTCGGTCTTC CASTGTSGPPSVF
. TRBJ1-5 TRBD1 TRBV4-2 TGTGCCAGCAGCCAAGACCTAGACAGGGGGCAATCTCAGCCCCAGCATTTT CASSQDLDRGQSQPQHF
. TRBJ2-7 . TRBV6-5 TGTGCCAGCAGTTCGATCACCACTGAGCAGTACTTC CASSSITTEQYF
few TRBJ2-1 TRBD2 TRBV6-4 TGTGCCAGCAGTGAACTAGCGGGAGGAGTAAATGAGCAGTTCTTC CASSELAGGVNEQFF
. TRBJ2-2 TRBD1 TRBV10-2 TGCGCCAGCAGTGAGAAGGGACAGCTCGCCGGGGAGCTGTTTTTT CASSEKGQLAGELFF
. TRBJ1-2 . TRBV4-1 TGCGCCAGCAGCCCCACAGGACACTATGGCTACACCTTC CASSPTGHYGYTF
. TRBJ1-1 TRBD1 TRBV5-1 TGCGCCAGCAGCGACCCCGGACAGGGTAGAGTCACTGAAGCTTTCTTT CASSDPGQGRVTEAFF
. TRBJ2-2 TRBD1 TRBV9 TGTGCCAGCAGCGAAGGGACAGAGCAGCTGTTTTTT CASSEGTEQLFF
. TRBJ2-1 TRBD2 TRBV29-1 TGCAGCGTCGCCCCTAGACTAGCGGGAGTCAATGAGCAGTTCTTC CSVAPRLAGVNEQFF